The rows below give T cell receptor beta chains drawn from one sample of a study of blood T cell repertoires in COVID-19. This table comes from immunoSEQ multiplex PCR, and its TCRdb copy is limited to in-frame clones, with some not included. This sample has 200,000 to 250,000 clones, with roughly 84% found just once. The sequencing sample was made of PBMCs or T cells enriched from blood (not recorded which). Receptor source: a woman in her thirties or forties who had recovered from COVID-19. Both conserved end residues are part of each CDR3. D genes are given only for firm matches. Clone size is not always given. Where it is, it says once, few, many or a class for expanded clones.

size: -
D: -
V: TRBV9
length: 13
J: TRBJ2-7
DNA: TGTGCCAGCAGCCATGGGGCATCCTACGAGCAGTACTTC
CDR3: CASSHGASYEQYF

size: -
D: -
V: TRBV5-1
length: 15
J: TRBJ1-1
DNA: TGCGCCAGCAGCTCAGGCGGGTTCGAGGACACTGAAGCTTTCTTT
CDR3: CASSSGGFEDTEAFF

size: -
D: TRBD1
V: TRBV24-1
length: 15
J: TRBJ2-1
DNA: TGTGCCACCAGTGATTATGGACAGGGTAAAAATGAGCAGTTCTTC
CDR3: CATSDYGQGKNEQFF

size: -
D: -
V: TRBV27
length: 18
J: TRBJ2-1
DNA: TGTGCCAGCAGTTCCCCGCGGGCGGGGTTAGGCTCCTACAATGAGCAGTTCTTC
CDR3: CASSSPRAGLGSYNEQFF

size: -
D: TRBD1
V: TRBV6-5
length: 15
J: TRBJ1-1
DNA: TGTGCCAGCAGACCACGGACAGGGTTGAACACTGAAGCTTTCTTT
CDR3: CASRPRTGLNTEAFF

size: -
D: TRBD1
V: TRBV10-3
length: 18
J: TRBJ1-5
DNA: TGTGCCATCAGAGAGCCTTTCCGGGACAGGAATAGCAATCAGCCCCAGCATTTT
CDR3: CAIREPFRDRNSNQPQHF

size: once
D: TRBD2
V: TRBV5-1
length: 18
J: TRBJ2-3
DNA: TGCGCCAGCAGCTTGGCTTTGTTGGCTAGCGGGGACACAGATACGCAGTATTTT
CDR3: CASSLALLASGDTDTQYF

size: -
D: TRBD1
V: TRBV3-1/TRBV3-2
length: 18
J: TRBJ2-5
DNA: TGTGCCAGCAGCCAAGAGGGAGGGACAGGGAGATGGGGAGAGACCCAGTACTTC
CDR3: CASSQEGGTGRWGETQYF

size: -
D: -
V: TRBV5-4
length: 15
J: TRBJ2-5
DNA: TGTGCCAGCAGCTGGTCGGGTACAAAACCGGAGACCCAGTACTTC
CDR3: CASSWSGTKPETQYF

size: -
D: TRBD2
V: TRBV10-3
length: 14
J: TRBJ2-7
DNA: TGTGCCATCAGTGGGAGCGGGAGGCCGGGGGAGCAGTACTTC
CDR3: CAISGSGRPGEQYF

size: -
D: -
V: TRBV18
length: 14
J: TRBJ1-1
DNA: TGTGCCAGCTCACCACCGTACAGGCAGACTGAAGCTTTCTTT
CDR3: CASSPPYRQTEAFF

size: -
D: -
V: TRBV9
length: 16
J: TRBJ1-4
DNA: TGTGCCAGCAGCGTAGGAGTGTCGGCAACTAATGAAAAACTGTTTTTT
CDR3: CASSVGVSATNEKLFF

size: -
D: -
V: TRBV5-6
length: 14
J: TRBJ1-5
DNA: TGTGCCAGCAGCTTATCCCCGGGGAGTCAGCCCCAGCATTTT
CDR3: CASSLSPGSQPQHF

size: -
D: TRBD1
V: TRBV7-2
length: 15
J: TRBJ2-3
DNA: TGTGCCAGCAGCCAATTTTCCAGGGGGACAGATACGCAGTATTTT
CDR3: CASSQFSRGTDTQYF

size: -
D: -
V: TRBV5-1
length: 13
J: TRBJ2-2
DNA: TGCGCCAGCAGCTTACAGGGTACCGGGGAGCTGTTTTTT
CDR3: CASSLQGTGELFF

size: -
D: -
V: TRBV19
length: 12
J: TRBJ1-5
DNA: TGTGCCTCAACGGACACAAATCAGCCCCAGCATTTT
CDR3: CASTDTNQPQHF

size: -
D: TRBD1
V: TRBV19
length: 16
J: TRBJ1-5
DNA: TGTGCCAGTAGTAACCTCGGGACAGGGGGGGGCAGGGCCCAGCATTTT
CDR3: CASSNLGTGGGRAQHF

size: -
D: -
V: TRBV7-2
length: 16
J: TRBJ2-1
DNA: TGTGCCAGCAGCTTAGGATCCTCGCTAGCGTGGGTTGAGCAGTTCTTC
CDR3: CASSLGSSLAWVEQFF

size: -
D: TRBD1
V: TRBV2
length: 15
J: TRBJ1-5
DNA: TGTGCCAGCAGGGCAGGACAGGTTGCCTATCAGCCCCAGCATTTT
CDR3: CASRAGQVAYQPQHF

size: -
D: TRBD1
V: TRBV9
length: 16
J: TRBJ1-2
DNA: TGTGCCAGCAGCGAACCCCAGGGGACAGGGGCGAGTGGCTACACCTTC
CDR3: CASSEPQGTGASGYTF

size: few
D: TRBD2
V: TRBV5-1
length: 15
J: TRBJ2-3
DNA: TGCGCCAGCAGCTTCCAGCGGGAGGGGACAGATACGCAGTATTTT
CDR3: CASSFQREGTDTQYF

size: once
D: -
V: TRBV28
length: 13
J: TRBJ2-7
DNA: TGTGCCAGCAGACCACCCCGAGTCCACGAGCAGTACTTC
CDR3: CASRPPRVHEQYF

size: -
D: TRBD2
V: TRBV12-5
length: 14
J: TRBJ2-2
DNA: TGTGCTAGTCAACCGGGAGGGCCTGCCGGGGAGCTGTTTTTT
CDR3: CASQPGGPAGELFF

size: -
D: -
V: TRBV9
length: 16
J: TRBJ2-6
DNA: TGTGCCAGCAGCGGAGCGGCAGGTTCTGGGGCCAACGTCCTGACTTTC
CDR3: CASSGAAGSGANVLTF

size: -
D: -
V: TRBV11-3
length: 13
J: TRBJ1-2
DNA: TGTGCCAGCAGCTCCGGGGGAGAGACGGGCTACACCTTC
CDR3: CASSSGGETGYTF

size: -
D: -
V: TRBV7-3
length: 16
J: TRBJ2-2
DNA: TGTGCCAGCAGCTTACGACCGGGTGGTGGCACCGGGGAGCTGTTTTTT
CDR3: CASSLRPGGGTGELFF

size: -
D: -
V: TRBV11-2
length: 14
J: TRBJ1-2
DNA: TGTGCCAGCAGCCCTTCGACAGGAAGATATGGCTACACCTTC
CDR3: CASSPSTGRYGYTF

size: -
D: -
V: TRBV3-1/TRBV3-2
length: 16
J: TRBJ1-2
DNA: TGTGCCAGCAGCCAACGGGACGCAGGGGATGGCTATGGCTACACCTTC
CDR3: CASSQRDAGDGYGYTF

size: -
D: TRBD2
V: TRBV5-4
length: 16
J: TRBJ2-5
DNA: TGTGCCAGCAGCATCAGGTCTAGCGGGAGTGGGGAGACCCAGTACTTC
CDR3: CASSIRSSGSGETQYF

size: -
D: -
V: TRBV6-2/TRBV6-3
length: 13
J: TRBJ2-5
DNA: TGTGCCAGCCGCCCCCCGGTTGGAGAGACCCAGTACTTC
CDR3: CASRPPVGETQYF

size: -
D: TRBD2
V: TRBV9
length: 14
J: TRBJ2-7
DNA: TGTGCCAGCAGCGTAGCCACTAGCGGGAACGAGCAGTACTTC
CDR3: CASSVATSGNEQYF

size: -
D: TRBD1
V: TRBV3-1/TRBV3-2
length: 14
J: TRBJ1-2
DNA: TGTGCCAGCAGACCGAGGGACAGCGTTTATGGCTACACCTTC
CDR3: CASRPRDSVYGYTF

size: -
D: TRBD2
V: TRBV6-6
length: 14
J: TRBJ2-5
DNA: TGTGCCAGCAGTATCCCGGGACTAGGAGAGACCCAGTACTTC
CDR3: CASSIPGLGETQYF

size: -
D: -
V: TRBV27
length: 16
J: TRBJ1-6
DNA: TGTGCCAGCAGTTTATCAGGGAGTGGTTATAATTCACCCCTCCACTTT
CDR3: CASSLSGSGYNSPLHF

size: -
D: TRBD1
V: TRBV5-4
length: 17
J: TRBJ1-1
DNA: TGTGCCAGCAGTTTTGACAGGGCGTCGTCAGAGGACACTGAAGCTTTCTTT
CDR3: CASSFDRASSEDTEAFF

size: -
D: TRBD2
V: TRBV28
length: 14
J: TRBJ2-7
DNA: TGTGCCAGCAGGGGACCCGGGGGGGACCACGAGCAGTACTTC
CDR3: CASRGPGGDHEQYF

size: -
D: TRBD1
V: TRBV10-3
length: 15
J: TRBJ1-5
DNA: TGTGCCATCAGTGAGGACAGGGGGCGGAATCAGCCCCAGCATTTT
CDR3: CAISEDRGRNQPQHF

size: once
D: -
V: TRBV2
length: 13
J: TRBJ2-5
DNA: TGTGCCAGCAGAAAGGAAAGCGCGGAGACCCAGTACTTC
CDR3: CASRKESAETQYF

size: -
D: -
V: TRBV30
length: 12
J: TRBJ2-1
DNA: TGTGCCTGGAGCCAGAGCGGCAATGAGCAGTTCTTC
CDR3: CAWSQSGNEQFF

size: once
D: TRBD2
V: TRBV24-1
length: 15
J: TRBJ2-1
DNA: TGTGCCACCAGCATAGCGGGAGACTTCCACAATGAGCAGTTCTTC
CDR3: CATSIAGDFHNEQFF

size: -
D: TRBD1
V: TRBV5-1
length: 16
J: TRBJ1-1
DNA: TGCGCCAGCAGCCCCCCCGGGACAGGGATGGGCACTGAAGCTTTCTTT
CDR3: CASSPPGTGMGTEAFF

size: -
D: TRBD1
V: TRBV23-1
length: 17
J: TRBJ1-4
DNA: TGCGCCAGCAGTCAGACAGGGGGCGTGCATACTAATGAAAAACTGTTTTTT
CDR3: CASSQTGGVHTNEKLFF

size: -
D: TRBD2
V: TRBV27
length: 14
J: TRBJ2-7
DNA: TGTGCCAGCAGCCCAACCGGGACTAACTACGAGCAGTACTTC
CDR3: CASSPTGTNYEQYF

size: -
D: -
V: TRBV28
length: 14
J: TRBJ2-7
DNA: TGTGCCAGCAACCCCCACGGAGGGAGGTACGAGCAGTACTTC
CDR3: CASNPHGGRYEQYF

size: once
D: TRBD2
V: TRBV7-2
length: 14
J: TRBJ2-7
DNA: TGTGCCAGCAGCTTCGGGGGGGGCAGCTACGAGCAGTACTTC
CDR3: CASSFGGGSYEQYF